What follows are 29 T cell receptor beta chains derived from one specimen sequenced in a study of blood T cell repertoires in COVID-19. The data were produced by immunoSEQ multiplex PCR, yet TCRdb's version contains in-frame clones alone and is incomplete. The sample lists under 250,000 clones, roughly 85% seen once, with over 2.5% in the top ten. Sequencing was performed on peripheral blood. These TCRs come from a man aged 45-65 years who had recovered from COVID-19.

This clone was found once. V usage is TRBV27 and J usage is TRBJ2-6; 12 nucleotides align to TRBD1. Trimming removed 5 bases from V and 2 bases from J; junction bases left unmatched: 13. This CDR3 spans 20 amino acids. Per the germline V gene, CDR1 is MNHEY and CDR2 is SMNVEV (reference sequence). The CDR3 loop reads CASSLLFPGQGATGANVLTF. The CDR3 region has the DNA TGTGCCAGCAGTCTCCTTTTTCCGGGACAGGGGGCGACTGGGGCCAACGTCCTGACTTTC.

The V call is TRBV7-9, the J call TRBJ2-5; TRBD1 matches at 7 bases. Germline-derived CDR1 and CDR2 are SEHNR and FQNEAQ (reference sequence). The J segment lost 5 bases and the V segment lost 4 bases, leaving 7 bases of the junction unmatched. The CDR3 has 14 residues. The CDR3 DNA sequence: TGTGCCAGCAGCTCCACGACAGGGACGGAGACCCAGTACTTC. Protein: CASSSTTGTETQYF.

The chain links TRBV28 to TRBJ1-2, with TRBD1 matching over 7 bases. V was clipped by 7 bases and J by 8 bases; unmatched bases: 10. Germline V gene lookup returns CDR1 MDHEN and CDR2 SYDVKM. The CDR3 consists of 13 residues. CDR3 DNA sequence: TGTGCCAGCACTGTGCAGGGGGTCTTCGGCTACACCTTC. This sequence encodes CASTVQGVFGYTF.

CDR3 nucleotide sequence: TGTGCCAGCAGTCTTGGGGCCCGCACAGATACGCAGTATTTT. Protein product: CASSLGARTDTQYF. V gene TRBV6-5 combines with J gene TRBJ2-3; maybe TRBD1 (5 bases). There are 14 residues in the CDR3. Trimming took 5 bases from V and 1 from J, leaving 10 bases between them. Germline V gene lookup returns CDR1 MNHEY and CDR2 SVGAGI.

The gene calls are TRBV18 and TRBJ1-2; D is unclear. The CDR3 length is 15 residues. Trimming took off 3 bases at V and 8 bases at J, with 19 bases between the two ends. Germline V gives CDR1 KGHSH, CDR2 LQKENI. The CDR3 sequence: CASSPLTVMALGYTF. The CDR3, as DNA: TGTGCCAGCTCACCTTTAACAGTAATGGCTTTGGGCTACACCTTC. Full variable domain (rest looked up from reference TRBV18 and TRBJ1-2): NAGVMQNPRHLVRRRGQEARLRCSPMKGHSHVYWYRQLPEEGLKFMVYLQKENIIDESGMPKERFSAEFPKEGPSILRIQQVVRGDSAAYFCASSPLTVMALGYTFGSGTRLTVV.

The chain couples TRBV15 to TRBJ1-2; no reliable D call. The CDR3 spans 15 residues. CDR1 is LNHNV, CDR2 YYDKDF, per germline (reference sequence). Trimming took 0 bases from V and 7 from J, leaving 15 bases between them. The CDR3 reads CATSRDRRGLGGYTF. CDR3 sequence (DNA): TGTGCCACCAGCAGAGATAGGAGAGGGTTGGGTGGCTACACCTTC.

The chain employs TRBV6-2 or TRBV6-3 and TRBJ2-2; 13 bases are a match to TRBD2. Trimming at V came to 6 bases and at J to 5 bases, leaving 3 bases not matched to a gene. Germline V gene lookup returns CDR1 MNHEY and CDR2 SVGEGT. The CDR3 spans 15 residues. In DNA, the CDR3 is TGTGCCAGCAGCACGACTAGCGGGAGGACCGGGGAGCTGTTTTTT. The encoded protein is CASSTTSGRTGELFF.

This clone was observed a handful of times. This chain connects TRBV6-5 to TRBJ1-6, with TRBD1 identical over 7 bases. CDR1 is MNHEY, CDR2 SVGAGI, per germline. Trimming cost V 2 bases and J 8 bases; bases outside gene matches: 6. CDR3 length: 15 residues. In DNA form, the CDR3 reads TGTGCCAGCAGTTACACCAGGGGGAGCCATTCACCCCTCCACTTT. Translation gives CASSYTRGSHSPLHF.

This clone was counted between two and nine times. The chain links TRBV6-5 to TRBJ1-1; TRBD1 aligns across 10 bases. V shed 2 bases, J shed 2 bases, and the junction held 2 bases outside the gene matches. This CDR3 is 15 amino acids long. CDR1 is MNHEY and CDR2 is SVGAGI in the germline V gene. The chain's CDR3 is CASSYRDRGNTEAFF. CDR3 coding DNA: TGTGCCAGCAGTTACCGGGACAGGGGAAACACTGAAGCTTTCTTT.

This sequence joins TRBV2 and TRBJ2-1; 8 bases are shared with TRBD2. Germline lookup yields CDR1 SNHLY and CDR2 FYNNEI. V shed 7 bases, J shed 1 base, and the junction held 3 bases outside the gene matches. CDR3 length: 14 amino acids. The DNA for the CDR3 is TGTGCCAGCAACAAGCGGGGGTCCTACAATGAGCAGTTCTTC. Protein product: CASNKRGSYNEQFF.

The V call is TRBV13, the J call TRBJ2-7, with TRBD1 matching 9 bases. The V gene's germline CDR1 is PRHDT and CDR2 FYEKMQ (reference sequence). The CDR3 covers 14 residues. V shed 5 bases, J shed 2 bases, and the junction held 4 bases outside the gene matches. Written as DNA, the CDR3 is TGTGCCAGCAGCCGGGGACAGGGAGCCTACGAGCAGTACTTC. Translation gives CASSRGQGAYEQYF.

The chain employs TRBV11-2 and TRBJ2-7, with a weak D call TRBD1 (6 bases). CDR3 length equals 14 residues. Germline assignment: CDR1 SGHAT and CDR2 FQNNGV. Deletions cut 3 bases from V and 2 bases from J, with 11 bases between. The CDR3 nucleotides read TGTGCCAGCAGCTTTGGGACACCTCCCTACGAGCAGTACTTC. This sequence encodes CASSFGTPPYEQYF.

The V gene is TRBV28, the J gene TRBJ1-4; D is uncertain. CDR1 is MDHEN, CDR2 SYDVKM, per germline. This CDR3 has 15 amino acids. Trimming removed 2 bases from V and 0 bases from J, with 7 bases in between. The CDR3 DNA sequence: TGTGCCAGCAGTTTACCCGGTGCAACTAATGAAAAACTGTTTTTT. Residues: CASSLPGATNEKLFF.

This chain connects TRBV2 to TRBJ1-4; 8 nucleotides align to TRBD1. With 5 bases clipped from V and 7 bases from J, the junction kept 18 bases outside the gene matches. This CDR3 has 18 amino acids. In germline, CDR1 is SNHLY, CDR2 FYNNEI. The CDR3 DNA is TGTGCCAGCAGTCAACCCGGGACAGGAGACGAAATGGGTGAAAAACTGTTTTTT. Its protein is CASSQPGTGDEMGEKLFF.

The J gene is TRBJ2-7, the V gene TRBV27; D possibly corresponds to TRBD1 (6 bases). Germline V lookup: CDR1 MNHEY, CDR2 SMNVEV (reference sequence). The CDR3 is 13 residues long. V lost 10 bases, J lost 3 bases, and 16 bases lay in between. CDR3 sequence: CATRDTSFYEQYF. DNA for the CDR3: TGTGCCACTAGGGACACCTCCTTCTACGAGCAGTACTTC.

This rearrangement joins TRBV29-1 to TRBJ2-7; 13 bases align to TRBD2. The CDR3 contains 15 residues. Germline trimming cut 4 bases from V and 2 bases from J; bases unmatched to any gene: 5. Germline loops: CDR1 SQVTM, CDR2 ANQGSEA. CDR3 protein: CSVGTSGSLAYEQYF. Here the CDR3 DNA reads TGCAGCGTTGGGACTAGCGGGAGTCTTGCCTACGAGCAGTACTTC.

This rearrangement joins TRBV3-1 (or the pseudogene TRBV3-2) to TRBJ2-5, with TRBD2 matching over 13 bases. Per the germline V gene, CDR1 is LGHDT and CDR2 is YNNKEL (reference sequence). V shed 3 bases and J 4 bases; nucleotides not matched to a gene: 14. The CDR3 has 19 residues. In DNA, the CDR3 is TGTGCCAGCAGCCACTTTCTGGGACTAGCGGGAAACCCGAGAGAGACCCAGTACTTC. It yields the protein CASSHFLGLAGNPRETQYF.

V gene TRBV2 combines with J gene TRBJ1-1, with 7 nucleotides matching TRBD1. The J segment lost 4 bases and the V segment lost 8 bases, leaving 7 bases of the junction unmatched. Germline CDR1 SNHLY, CDR2 FYNNEI. CDR3 length: 13 residues. CDR3 residues: CASVQGLSTEAFF. CDR3 bases: TGTGCCAGCGTACAGGGGCTGAGCACTGAAGCTTTCTTT. The whole variable domain, remainder taken from reference TRBV2 and TRBJ1-1, is EPEVTQTPSHQVTQMGQEVILRCVPISNHLYFYWYRQILGQKVEFLVSFYNNEISEKSEIFDDQFSVERPDGSNFTLKIRSTKLEDSAMYFCASVQGLSTEAFFGQGTRLTVV.

This rearrangement joins TRBV3-1 (or the pseudogene TRBV3-2) to TRBJ1-1; possible D gene TRBD1, 6 bases. The germline V gene has CDR1 LGHDT and CDR2 YNNKEL (reference sequence). The CDR3 loop spans 13 amino acids. Trimming took off 3 bases at V and 4 bases at J, with 9 bases between the two ends. Here the CDR3 DNA reads TGTGCCAGCAGCCACGGACAGAGCACTGAAGCTTTCTTT. It is translated as CASSHGQSTEAFF.

V gene TRBV28 combines with J gene TRBJ2-1; 7 nucleotides match TRBD1. Trimming cost V 6 bases and J 4 bases; bases outside gene matches: 12. The CDR3 is 16 amino acids. Germline-derived CDR1 and CDR2 are MDHEN and SYDVKM. The CDR3 loop reads CASRPRRAGGYNEQFF. The CDR3 DNA sequence: TGTGCCAGCAGACCCCGCAGGGCAGGGGGATACAATGAGCAGTTCTTC.

The chain has TRBV2 and TRBJ2-7, with 9 nucleotides matching TRBD1. The CDR3 has 14 amino acids. J lost 4 bases, V lost 4 bases, and 5 bases had no gene match. The germline V gene has CDR1 SNHLY and CDR2 FYNNEI. Here the CDR3 DNA reads TGTGCCAGCAGTGTAGGGACAGGGTATTACGAGCAGTACTTC. Protein sequence: CASSVGTGYYEQYF.

The chain carries TRBV27 and TRBJ2-3, with TRBD2 as a possible D gene (7 bases). The V gene lost 5 bases and the J gene lost 3 bases, with 21 bases spanning the gap. This CDR3 has 17 residues. Germline CDR1 is MNHEY and CDR2 is SMNVEV (reference sequence). CDR3 sequence (DNA): TGTGCCAGCAGTAGACAGACAGGCCCGGGGGGTACAGATACGCAGTATTTT. Its translation: CASSRQTGPGGTDTQYF.

This chain uses TRBV21-1 with TRBJ2-7; TRBD2 is the table's D call, not checked against the DNA. TRBV21-1 is listed as a pseudogene. The length of the CDR3 is 18 residues. The CDR3 protein is CASSKGLVAVYGLREQYF. Written as DNA, the CDR3 is TGTGCCAGCAGCAAAGGTCTGGTAGCGGTTTATGGTTTGAGAGAGCAGTACTTC.

The chain employs TRBV27 and TRBJ1-2, with D hard to call. CDR3 size: 11 residues. V was pared by 10 bases and J by 6 bases, with 12 bases between. Germline assignment: CDR1 MNHEY and CDR2 SMNVEV (reference sequence). CDR3 sequence reads: CATSAGHGYTF. In DNA, the CDR3 is TGTGCCACGTCAGCGGGTCATGGCTACACCTTC.

The rearrangement joins TRBV7-2 to TRBJ2-1, with unresolved D. Between the trimmed V and J ends, which lost 10 bases and 4 bases, there was a span of 17 bases. Germline lookup yields CDR1 SGHTA and CDR2 FQGNSA. The CDR3 totals 14 residues. The DNA of the CDR3 is TGTGCCAACTCCCGTAGCCTAACTTACAATGAGCAGTTCTTC. Translation: CANSRSLTYNEQFF.

The chain has TRBV19 and TRBJ2-7; 11 bases agree with TRBD1. CDR1 is LNHDA, CDR2 SQIVND, per germline (reference sequence). The CDR3 is 15 residues long. Trimming took 4 bases from V and 4 from J; bases not matched to a gene: 6. The DNA for the CDR3 is TGTGCCAGTAGTAAAACCGGGACAGGGGGTTACGAGCAGTACTTC. Its translation: CASSKTGTGGYEQYF.

The V gene is TRBV29-1, the J gene TRBJ2-2; maybe TRBD1 (5 bases). V gave up 5 bases and J gave up 7 bases, with 11 bases separating them. The V gene's germline CDR1 is SQVTM and CDR2 ANQGSEA. The CDR3 sequence is 12 residues long. The CDR3 DNA reads TGCAGCGTTATAGGGGCTGGCGGGGAGCTGTTTTTT. The encoded protein is CSVIGAGGELFF.

The gene calls are TRBV29-1 and TRBJ2-2, with 7 bases aligning to TRBD2. CDR1 is SQVTM, CDR2 ANQGSEA, per germline. J lost 0 bases, V lost 6 bases, and 7 bases had no gene match. This CDR3 comprises 15 residues. CDR3 region: CSVRAGVTNTGELFF. The CDR3 coding sequence is TGCAGCGTCCGCGCGGGGGTTACGAACACCGGGGAGCTGTTTTTT.

The chain is built from TRBV28 and TRBJ1-2; TRBD1 agrees at 9 bases. The CDR3 has 17 amino acids. The ends lost 5 bases at V and 5 bases at J; junction bases unmatched: 15. Germline V gives CDR1 MDHEN, CDR2 SYDVKM. Here the CDR3 reads CASSAPGQGAIWYGYTF. The CDR3 DNA sequence: TGTGCCAGCAGTGCACCGGGACAGGGTGCTATTTGGTATGGCTACACCTTC.